This T cell receptor beta chain originates from a study of blood T cell repertoires in COVID-19. Study summary: Acute and convalescent COVID-19 specimens originated in the United States, Italy and Spain. T cells, B-cell-depleted T cells, or PBMCs supplied cDNA or gDNA.

Germline V lookup: CDR1 SGDLS, CDR2 YYNGEE. CDR3 size: 15 residues. V was shortened by 2 bases and J by 5 bases, with 13 bases between the two germline ends. Original processing methods: Using reference gene primer amplification, nucleated cell counts were estimated. Generated by immunoSEQ multiplex PCR, the TCRdb table keeps only in-frame clones and is missing some. For V, J and clone size, that table is used; D and trimming come from the DNA. This sample has hundreds of thousands of clones, with about 91% found just once. The chain combines TRBV9 with TRBJ2-2, with D maybe TRBD1 (7 bases). The receptor was isolated from a woman in her thirties who had recovered from COVID-19. Sequencing used peripheral blood. CDR3 region: CASSVGRGRTGELFF. CDR3 in DNA: TGTGCCAGCAGCGTTGGCAGGGGGAGGACCGGGGAGCTGTTTTTT.